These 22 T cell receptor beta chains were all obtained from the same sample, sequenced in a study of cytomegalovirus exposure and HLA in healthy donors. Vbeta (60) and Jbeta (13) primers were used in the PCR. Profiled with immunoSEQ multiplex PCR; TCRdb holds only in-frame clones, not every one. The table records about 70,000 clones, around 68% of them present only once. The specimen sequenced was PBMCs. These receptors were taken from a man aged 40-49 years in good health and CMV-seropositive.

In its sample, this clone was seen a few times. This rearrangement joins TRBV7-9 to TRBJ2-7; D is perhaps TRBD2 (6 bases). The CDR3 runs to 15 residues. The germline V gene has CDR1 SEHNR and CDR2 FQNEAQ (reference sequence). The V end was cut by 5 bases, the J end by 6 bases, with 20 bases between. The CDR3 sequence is CASSGGRTIVAEQYF. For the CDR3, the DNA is TGTGCCAGCAGCGGGGGACGGACTATCGTCGCCGAGCAGTACTTC.

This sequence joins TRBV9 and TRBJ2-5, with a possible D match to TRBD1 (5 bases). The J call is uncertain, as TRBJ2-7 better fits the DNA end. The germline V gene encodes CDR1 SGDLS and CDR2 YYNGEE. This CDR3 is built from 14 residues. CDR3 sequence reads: CASSPTPTVYEQYF. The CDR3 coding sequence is TGTGCCAGCAGCCCAACCCCGACAGTCTACGAGCAGTACTTC.

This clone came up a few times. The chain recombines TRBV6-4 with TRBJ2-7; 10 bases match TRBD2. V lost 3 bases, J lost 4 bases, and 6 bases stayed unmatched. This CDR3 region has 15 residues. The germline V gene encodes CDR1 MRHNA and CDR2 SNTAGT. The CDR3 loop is CASSESSGGLYEQYF. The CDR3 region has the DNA TGTGCCAGCAGTGAGAGTAGCGGGGGGTTATACGAGCAGTACTTC.

The CDR3 bases are TGTGCCAGCAGAAGGGACTACAATCAGCCCCAGCATTTT. Translating gives CASRRDYNQPQHF. The chain combines TRBV11-2 with TRBJ1-5; maybe TRBD1 (5 bases). The CDR3 is 13 residues long. From germline, CDR1 is SGHAT and CDR2 FQNNGV. The V end was cut by 6 bases, the J end by 3 bases, with 9 bases between.

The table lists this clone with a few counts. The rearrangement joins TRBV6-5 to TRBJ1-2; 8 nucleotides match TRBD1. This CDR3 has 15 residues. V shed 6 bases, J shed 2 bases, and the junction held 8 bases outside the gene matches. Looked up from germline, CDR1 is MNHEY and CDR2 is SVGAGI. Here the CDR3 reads CASSPGQGRNYGYTF. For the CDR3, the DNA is TGTGCCAGCAGCCCAGGACAGGGACGGAACTATGGCTACACCTTC.

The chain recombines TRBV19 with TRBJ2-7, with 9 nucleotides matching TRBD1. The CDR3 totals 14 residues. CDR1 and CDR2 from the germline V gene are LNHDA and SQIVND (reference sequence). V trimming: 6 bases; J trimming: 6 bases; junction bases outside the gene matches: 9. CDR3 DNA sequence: TGTGCCAGTAGCACCACAGGGGGCTTAGTCGAGCAGTACTTC. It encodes CASSTTGGLVEQYF. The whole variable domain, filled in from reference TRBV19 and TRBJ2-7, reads DGGITQSPKYLFRKEGQNVTLSCEQNLNHDAMYWYRQDPGQGLRLIYYSQIVNDFQKGDIAEGYSVSREKKESFPLTVTSAQKNPTAFYLCASSTTGGLVEQYFGPGTRLTVT.

The DNA for the CDR3 is TGTGCCAGCTCACGGGCAGCTTTAGGCAATCAGCCCCAGCATTTT. It specifies CASSRAALGNQPQHF. The V call is TRBV18, the J call TRBJ1-5; D is ambiguous. V lost 4 bases and J 2 bases, leaving 12 bases between the germline ends. The CDR3 runs to 15 residues. Germline CDR1 is KGHSH and CDR2 is LQKENI.

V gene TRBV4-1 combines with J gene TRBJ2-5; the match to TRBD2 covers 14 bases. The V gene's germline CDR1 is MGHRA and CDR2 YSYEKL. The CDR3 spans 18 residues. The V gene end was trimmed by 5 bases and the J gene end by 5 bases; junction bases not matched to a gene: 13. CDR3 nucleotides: TGCGCCAGCAGCATACAGTCGACTAGCGGGGGGGCTGGGGAGACCCAGTACTTC. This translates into CASSIQSTSGGAGETQYF.

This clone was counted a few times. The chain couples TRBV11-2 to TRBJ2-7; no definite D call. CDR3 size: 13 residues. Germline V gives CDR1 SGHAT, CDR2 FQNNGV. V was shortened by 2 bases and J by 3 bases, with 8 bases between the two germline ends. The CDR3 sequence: CASSLLRSYEQYF. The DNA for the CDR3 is TGTGCCAGCAGCTTACTCCGCAGCTACGAGCAGTACTTC.

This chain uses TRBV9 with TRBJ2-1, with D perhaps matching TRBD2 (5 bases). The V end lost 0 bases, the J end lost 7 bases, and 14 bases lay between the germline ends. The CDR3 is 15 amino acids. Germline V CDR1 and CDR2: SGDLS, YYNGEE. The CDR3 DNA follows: TGTGCCAGCAGCGTAGTGGCCGGGGAGTGGAATGAGCAGTTCTTC. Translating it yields CASSVVAGEWNEQFF.

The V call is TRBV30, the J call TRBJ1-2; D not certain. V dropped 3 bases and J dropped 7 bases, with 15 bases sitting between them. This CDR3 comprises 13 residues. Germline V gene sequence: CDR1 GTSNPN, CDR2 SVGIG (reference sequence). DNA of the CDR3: TGTGCCTGGAGCCCGGTGGCCAGGTTTGGCTACACCTTC. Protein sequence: CAWSPVARFGYTF.

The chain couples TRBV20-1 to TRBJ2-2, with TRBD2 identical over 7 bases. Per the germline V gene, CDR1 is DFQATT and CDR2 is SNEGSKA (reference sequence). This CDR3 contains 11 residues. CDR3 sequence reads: CGGELTGELFF. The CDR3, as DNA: TGCGGGGGGGAGCTCACCGGGGAGCTGTTTTTT.

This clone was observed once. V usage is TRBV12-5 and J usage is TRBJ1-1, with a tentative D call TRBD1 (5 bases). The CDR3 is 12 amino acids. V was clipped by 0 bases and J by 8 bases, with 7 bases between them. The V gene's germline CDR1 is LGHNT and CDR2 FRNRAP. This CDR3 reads CASGLVQAEAFF. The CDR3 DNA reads TGTGCTAGTGGTTTGGTACAGGCAGAAGCTTTCTTT. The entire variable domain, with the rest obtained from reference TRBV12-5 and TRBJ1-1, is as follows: DARVTQTPRHKVTEMGQEVTMRCQPILGHNTVFWYRQTMMQGLELLAYFRNRAPLDDSGMPKDRFSAEMPDATLATLKIQPSEPRDSAVYFCASGLVQAEAFFGQGTRLTVV.

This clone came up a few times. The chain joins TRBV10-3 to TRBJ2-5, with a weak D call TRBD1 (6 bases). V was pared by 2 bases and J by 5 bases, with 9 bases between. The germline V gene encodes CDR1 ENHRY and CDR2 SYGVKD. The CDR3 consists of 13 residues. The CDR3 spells CAISETGRETQYF. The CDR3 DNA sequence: TGTGCCATCAGTGAGACAGGGCGGGAGACCCAGTACTTC.

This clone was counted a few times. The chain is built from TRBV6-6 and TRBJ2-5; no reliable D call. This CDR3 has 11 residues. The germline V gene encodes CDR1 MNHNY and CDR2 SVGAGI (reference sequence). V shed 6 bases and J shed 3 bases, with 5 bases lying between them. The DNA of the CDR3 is TGTGCCAGCAGGGCCGAAGAGACCCAGTACTTC. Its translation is CASRAEETQYF.

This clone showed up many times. The CDR3 sequence is CASSQAVGSGYQPQHF. The CDR3 bases are TGCGCCAGCAGCCAAGCAGTGGGGAGTGGATATCAGCCCCAGCATTTT. The chain carries TRBV4-1 and TRBJ1-5; D not certain. Germline V lookup: CDR1 MGHRA, CDR2 YSYEKL. There are 16 residues in the CDR3. V dropped 1 base and J dropped 5 bases, with 15 bases sitting between them.

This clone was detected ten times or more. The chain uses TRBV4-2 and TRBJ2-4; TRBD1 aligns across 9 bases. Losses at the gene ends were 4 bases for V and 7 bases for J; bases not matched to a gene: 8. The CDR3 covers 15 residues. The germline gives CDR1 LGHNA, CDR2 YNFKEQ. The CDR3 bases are TGTGCCAGCAGCCCAAGACAGGGGGGGAGGAACATTCAGTACTTC. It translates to CASSPRQGGRNIQYF.

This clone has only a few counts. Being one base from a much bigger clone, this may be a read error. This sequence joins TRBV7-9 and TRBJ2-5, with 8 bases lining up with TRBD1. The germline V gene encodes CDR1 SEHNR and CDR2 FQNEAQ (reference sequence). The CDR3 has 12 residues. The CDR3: CSSSRDRETQYF. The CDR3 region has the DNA TGTTCCAGCAGCCGGGACAGGGAGACCCAGTACTTC.

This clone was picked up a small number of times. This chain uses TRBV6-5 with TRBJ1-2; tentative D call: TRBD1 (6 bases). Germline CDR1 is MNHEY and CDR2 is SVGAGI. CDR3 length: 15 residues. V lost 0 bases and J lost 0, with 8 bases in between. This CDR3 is CASSYSGTSNYGYTF. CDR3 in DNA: TGTGCCAGCAGTTACTCGGGGACATCTAACTATGGCTACACCTTC.

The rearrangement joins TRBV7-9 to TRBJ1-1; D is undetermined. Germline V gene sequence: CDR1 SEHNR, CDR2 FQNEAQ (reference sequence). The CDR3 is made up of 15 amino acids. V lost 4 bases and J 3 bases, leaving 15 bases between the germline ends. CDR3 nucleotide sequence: TGTGCCAGCAGCTCCCAGAGGGCCAGATACACTGAAGCTTTCTTT. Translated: CASSSQRARYTEAFF.

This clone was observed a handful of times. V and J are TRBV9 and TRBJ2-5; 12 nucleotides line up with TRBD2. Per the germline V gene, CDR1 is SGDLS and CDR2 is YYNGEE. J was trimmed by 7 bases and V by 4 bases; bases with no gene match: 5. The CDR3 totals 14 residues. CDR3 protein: CASSLAGGSGTQYF. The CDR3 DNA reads TGTGCCAGCAGCCTAGCGGGGGGGTCCGGGACCCAGTACTTC. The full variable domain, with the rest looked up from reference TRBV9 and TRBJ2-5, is DSGVTQTPKHLITATGQRVTLRCSPRSGDLSVYWYQQSLDQGLQFLIQYYNGEERAKGNILERFSAQQFPDLHSELNLSSLELGDSALYFCASSLAGGSGTQYFGPGTRLLVL.

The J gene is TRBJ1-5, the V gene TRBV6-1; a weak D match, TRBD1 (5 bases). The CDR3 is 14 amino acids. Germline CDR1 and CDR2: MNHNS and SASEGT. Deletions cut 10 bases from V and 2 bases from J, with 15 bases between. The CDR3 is CATWEGHGNQPQHF. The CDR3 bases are TGTGCCACTTGGGAGGGGCATGGCAATCAGCCCCAGCATTTT.